This TCR beta chain derives from a study of PD-1 blockade in classical Hodgkin lymphoma. Comment on this clone: The antigen remains undetermined.

Brentuximab vedotin exposure varied, and every patient relapsed after autologous stem cell transplantation. The CDR3 contains 16 residues. Only in-frame clones appear in the TCRdb table, and some are missing; sequencing was by immunoSEQ multiplex PCR. The sample records fewer than 110,000 clones, more than 85% being singletons. Study-level points and caveats: Lower baseline TCR diversity was reported for newly diagnosed patients than for healthy donors. Repertoire difference causes, possibly disease activity or prior therapy, remain undefined. Partial responders and progressors had significantly lower baseline TCR diversity. Only CD4+ TCR diversity, not CD8+, had risen significantly by C4D1.

The TCR comes from a human donor with classical Hodgkin lymphoma. The sample here was peripheral blood mononuclear cells (PBMCs), taken before the second cycle of nivolumab. The rearrangement joins TRBV1 to TRBJ2-3; TRBD2 is taken as the D call from the table, unchecked against the DNA. TRBV1 is designated a pseudogene. CDR3 bases: TGCACCAGCAGCAGCTGGACTAGCCTCAACACAGATACGCAGTATTTT. The encoded protein is CTSSSWTSLNTDTQYF.